One and the same sample provided the 7 T cell receptor beta chains below, sequenced in a study of blood T cell repertoires in COVID-19. Using immunoSEQ multiplex PCR, the repertoire was profiled, and TCRdb retains in-frame clones only, with some absent. The profile shows about 130,000 clones, approximately 78% of them singletons. Sequencing was performed on PBMCs or T cells enriched from blood (not recorded which). Receptor source: a woman between 45 and 60 years old who had recovered from COVID-19.

This sequence joins TRBV5-1 and TRBJ2-5; 10 bases match TRBD1. CDR1 and CDR2 (germline): SGHRS, YFSETQ. This CDR3 spans 16 amino acids. Trimming took 2 bases from V and 5 from J; bases not matched to a gene: 9. The CDR3 sequence is CASSFSRGQGYETQYF. The CDR3 nucleotides are TGCGCCAGCAGCTTCTCCCGGGGACAGGGGTATGAGACCCAGTACTTC.

The chain is built from TRBV5-1 and TRBJ1-6, with 7 bases fitting TRBD1. The V and J ends lost 9 bases and 10 bases, in that order; junction bases with no gene match: 16. This CDR3 has 15 residues. Germline values: CDR1 SGHRS, CDR2 YFSETQ. CDR3 DNA: TGCGCCACCCGACAGGGAAATACGAATCAGTCACCCCTCCACTTT. Translated: CATRQGNTNQSPLHF.

The V call is TRBV7-8, the J call TRBJ2-1; TRBD1 is a possible D gene (5 bases). The CDR3 is 16 residues long. The germline V gene encodes CDR1 SGHVS and CDR2 FQNEAQ. Trimming stripped 8 bases from V and 7 bases from J, with 24 bases between. CDR3 amino acids: CASALRSTGDQNEQFF. The CDR3 region has the DNA TGTGCCAGCGCACTTAGGTCCACAGGCGATCAAAATGAGCAGTTCTTC.

The chain couples TRBV6-5 to TRBJ2-2; 7 positions match TRBD1. Germline V gives CDR1 MNHEY, CDR2 SVGAGI. This CDR3 comprises 14 residues. V lost 5 bases to trimming and J lost 6 bases; unmatched junction nucleotides: 6. The CDR3 loop is CASSPSQGSGELFF. CDR3 bases: TGTGCCAGCAGTCCTTCACAGGGGTCCGGGGAGCTGTTTTTT.

This clone showed up many times. The chain employs TRBV7-9 and TRBJ2-7, with 12 bases lining up with TRBD2. V shed 0 bases and J 5 bases; nucleotides not matched to a gene: 11. Germline CDR1 and CDR2: SEHNR and FQNEAQ (reference sequence). The CDR3 sequence is 18 residues long. CDR3 bases: TGTGCCAGCAGCTTAGCAAAGGGGTGGACTAGCGGGGATGACGAGCAGTACTTC. It is translated as CASSLAKGWTSGDDEQYF.

The V call is TRBV5-1, the J call TRBJ1-3; a weak D match, TRBD1 (6 bases). Germline V gene lookup returns CDR1 SGHRS and CDR2 YFSETQ. The CDR3 is made up of 13 amino acids. Trimming left V 4 bases short and J 4 bases short, with 9 bases between. The CDR3 spells CASSTGTGNTIYF. Written as DNA, the CDR3 is TGCGCCAGCAGCACCGGGACAGGAAACACCATATATTTT.

The table lists this clone with many counts. The chain joins TRBV11-1 to TRBJ2-7; maybe TRBD1 (5 bases). In germline, CDR1 is SGHAT, CDR2 FQDESV (reference sequence). The length of the CDR3 is 14 residues. Trimming removed 1 base from V and 0 bases from J, with 7 bases in between. The CDR3 sequence: CASSLDRSSYEQYF. CDR3 nucleotides: TGTGCCAGCAGCTTAGACAGGAGCTCCTACGAGCAGTACTTC.